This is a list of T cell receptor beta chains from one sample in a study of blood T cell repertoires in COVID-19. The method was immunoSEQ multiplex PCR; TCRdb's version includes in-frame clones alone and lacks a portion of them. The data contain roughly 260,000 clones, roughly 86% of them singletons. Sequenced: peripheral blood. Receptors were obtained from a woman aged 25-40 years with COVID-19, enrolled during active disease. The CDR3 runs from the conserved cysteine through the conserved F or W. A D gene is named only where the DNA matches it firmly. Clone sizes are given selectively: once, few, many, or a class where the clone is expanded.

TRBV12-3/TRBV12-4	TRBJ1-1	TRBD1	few	TGTGCCAGCAGTTTCAGGGGGACTTTACTTTTCTTT	CASSFRGTLLFF
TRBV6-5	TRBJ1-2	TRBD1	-	TGTGCCATCCCTAACCTCGGGACAGGGTTCTATGGCTACACCTTC	CAIPNLGTGFYGYTF
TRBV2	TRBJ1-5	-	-	TGTGCCAGCAGCCCCCGACACGGCAATCAGCCCCAGCATTTT	CASSPRHGNQPQHF
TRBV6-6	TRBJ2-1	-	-	TGTGCCAGCAGCCCCGGCCCAGGGGCATACAATGAGCAGTTCTTC	CASSPGPGAYNEQFF
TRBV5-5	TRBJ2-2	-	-	TGTGCCAGCAGCTTGGAAGGAGGAGGGGTGCTCACCGGGGAGCTGTTTTTT	CASSLEGGGVLTGELFF
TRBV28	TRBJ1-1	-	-	TGTGCCACCCTGGACAGCTTGAACACTGAAGCTTTCTTT	CATLDSLNTEAFF
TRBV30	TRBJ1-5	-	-	TGTGCCTGGAGTCGGGACACTAGCAATCAGCCCCAGCATTTT	CAWSRDTSNQPQHF
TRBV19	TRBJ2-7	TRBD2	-	TGTGCCACTGGTTTTGCGGGAGGGCCTCACGAGCAGTACTTC	CATGFAGGPHEQYF
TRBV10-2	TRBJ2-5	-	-	TGCGCCAGCAGTGAGGAGATATATCAAGAGACCCAGTACTTC	CASSEEIYQETQYF
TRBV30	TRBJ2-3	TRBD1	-	TGTGCCTGGGATACAGGGGACGATACGCAGTATTTT	CAWDTGDDTQYF
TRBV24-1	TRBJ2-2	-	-	TGTGCCACCAGTGATTTCACAGCGGCGAACACCGGGGAGCTGTTTTTT	CATSDFTAANTGELFF
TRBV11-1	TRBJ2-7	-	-	TGTGCCAGCAGCTTCGGGCCAAAAGGGGCCTACGAGCAGTACTTC	CASSFGPKGAYEQYF
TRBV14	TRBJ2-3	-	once	TGTGCCAGCAGCCAAGATCGCACAGGCCTCCGCACAGATACGCAGTATTTT	CASSQDRTGLRTDTQYF
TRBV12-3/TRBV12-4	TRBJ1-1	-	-	TGTGCCAGCAGTTTACCGCGGGCTGAAGCTTTCTTT	CASSLPRAEAFF
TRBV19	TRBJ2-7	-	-	TGTGCCAGTAGTAAAGGGGCGGACAACTACGAGCAGTACTTC	CASSKGADNYEQYF
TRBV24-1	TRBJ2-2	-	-	TGTGCCACCAGTGCAGGTAACACCGGGGAGCTGTTTTTT	CATSAGNTGELFF
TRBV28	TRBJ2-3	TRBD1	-	TGTGCCAGCAGTTCCTCCGAGACAGGGCCCCTCACAGATACGCAGTATTTT	CASSSSETGPLTDTQYF
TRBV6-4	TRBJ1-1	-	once	TGTGCCAGCAGTGACGGAGAGAACACTGAAGCTTTCTTT	CASSDGENTEAFF
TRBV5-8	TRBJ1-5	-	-	TGTGCCAGCAGCTTGTGGGGAGGGAATCAGCCCCAGCATTTT	CASSLWGGNQPQHF
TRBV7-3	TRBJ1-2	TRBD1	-	TGTGCCAGCAGCTTGACAGGGGGCGACGGCTACTATGGCTACACCTTC	CASSLTGGDGYYGYTF
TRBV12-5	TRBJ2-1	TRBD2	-	TGTGCTAGTGGTTTGGTGGGGCTAGCGGGGAGGATCTTC	CASGLVGLAGRIF
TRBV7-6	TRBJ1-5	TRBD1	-	TGTGCCAGCAGCTTACGACAGGGTCCGGATCAGCCCCAGCATTTT	CASSLRQGPDQPQHF
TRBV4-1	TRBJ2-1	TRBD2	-	TGCGCCAGCAGCCAAGAGGGAGCAGCGGGGTACAATGAGCAGTTCTTC	CASSQEGAAGYNEQFF
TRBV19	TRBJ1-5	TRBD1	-	TGTGCCAGTAGAGGACAGGGGGCGCATAGCAATCAGCCCCAGCATTTT	CASRGQGAHSNQPQHF
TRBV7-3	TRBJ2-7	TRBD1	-	TGTGCCAGCAGCTTTACAGGGGAACTTAGCGAGCAGTACTTC	CASSFTGELSEQYF
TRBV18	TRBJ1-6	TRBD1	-	TGTGCCAGCTCACCGGGACAGCCGTGGGATAATTCACCCCTCCACTTT	CASSPGQPWDNSPLHF
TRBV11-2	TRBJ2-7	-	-	TGTGCCAGCAGCTTAGGCAGGGTAACCTACGAGCAGTACTTC	CASSLGRVTYEQYF
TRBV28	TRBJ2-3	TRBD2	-	TGTGCCAGCAGTTTCGGCGGGAGTACAGATACGCAGTATTTT	CASSFGGSTDTQYF
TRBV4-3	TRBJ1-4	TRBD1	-	TGCGCCAGCAGCCGAGACAGGGGGTCTGTTGGCGAAAAACTGTTTTTT	CASSRDRGSVGEKLFF
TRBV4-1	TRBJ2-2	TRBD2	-	TGCGCCAGCAGCACCGGGACTAGCGGGAGACGAACCGGGGAGCTGTTTTTT	CASSTGTSGRRTGELFF
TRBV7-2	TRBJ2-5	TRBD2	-	TGTGCCAGCAGCTTAGTGGTGGGGGGGGGATTGGTTCAAGAGACCCAGTACTTC	CASSLVVGGGLVQETQYF
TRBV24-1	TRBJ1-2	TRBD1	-	TGTGCCACCAGTGACGGACAGGGTCGTGGCTACACCTTC	CATSDGQGRGYTF
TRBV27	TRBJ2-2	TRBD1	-	TGTGCCAGCAGTTTATTCAGGGGGCTAGGGGAGCTGTTTTTT	CASSLFRGLGELFF